A selection of T cell receptor beta chains follows, all from one sample in a study of spatial heterogeneity in lung cancer. TCRdb fed the 5' RACE reads into MiXCR, producing one record per CDR3 protein. Here the sample spans around 110,000 distinct CDR3 sequences, over 9% being singletons. Specimen: PBMCs, collected at follow-up. The receptors shown here come from a male donor with early-stage non-small cell lung cancer. Both conserved end residues are part of each CDR3. The order of the fields is D gene, V gene, J gene, clone size, CDR3 DNA, CDR3 protein. D genes are given only for firm matches. The size entry is marked missing in some rows and otherwise reads once, few, many or a size class.

d_gene: .
v_gene: TRBV2
j_gene: TRBJ2-5
abundance: few
CDR3nt: TGTGCCAGCAGTGTCGGGGACCGAGAGACCCAGTACTTC
CDR3aa: CASSVGDRETQYF

d_gene: .
v_gene: TRBV10-2
j_gene: TRBJ2-3
abundance: .
CDR3nt: TGCGCCAGCAGTGAGCGCGGGGCACCCGCAGATACGCAGTATTTT
CDR3aa: CASSERGAPADTQYF

d_gene: .
v_gene: TRBV3-1
j_gene: TRBJ2-7
abundance: .
CDR3nt: TGTGCCAGCAGCCAAGAAAATAGGGGCGGCGAGCAGTACTTC
CDR3aa: CASSQENRGGEQYF

d_gene: .
v_gene: TRBV29-1
j_gene: TRBJ2-1
abundance: many
CDR3nt: TGCAGCGTTTCGCCTGACTATGAGCAGTTCTTC
CDR3aa: CSVSPDYEQFF

d_gene: TRBD1
v_gene: TRBV13
j_gene: TRBJ2-3
abundance: .
CDR3nt: TGTGCCAGCAGCTTAGGCGGGACAGGGAGGACAGATACGCAGTATTTT
CDR3aa: CASSLGGTGRTDTQYF

d_gene: .
v_gene: TRBV28
j_gene: TRBJ1-4
abundance: many
CDR3nt: TGTGCCAGCAGGATACTCAATGAAAAACTGTTTTTT
CDR3aa: CASRILNEKLFF

d_gene: TRBD1
v_gene: TRBV11-2
j_gene: TRBJ2-7
abundance: .
CDR3nt: TGTGCCAGCAGCACACACCGGGACAGGGGGGGCTACGAGCAGTACTTC
CDR3aa: CASSTHRDRGGYEQYF

d_gene: .
v_gene: TRBV7-2
j_gene: TRBJ2-2
abundance: .
CDR3nt: TGTGCCAGCAAAAACAGGGCCTACACCGGGGAGCTGTTTTTT
CDR3aa: CASKNRAYTGELFF

d_gene: .
v_gene: TRBV11-1
j_gene: TRBJ2-1
abundance: .
CDR3nt: TGTGCCAGCAGCTTACAGACTTCGAGCAATGAGCAGTTCTTC
CDR3aa: CASSLQTSSNEQFF

d_gene: .
v_gene: TRBV28
j_gene: TRBJ2-3
abundance: .
CDR3nt: TGTGCCAGCCGGGACACCCGAACCGCAGATACGCAGTATTTT
CDR3aa: CASRDTRTADTQYF

d_gene: .
v_gene: TRBV6-2/TRBV6-3
j_gene: TRBJ2-3
abundance: few
CDR3nt: TGTGCCAGCACCGCGCGAAAAGATACGCAGTATTTT
CDR3aa: CASTARKDTQYF

d_gene: .
v_gene: TRBV20-1
j_gene: TRBJ1-6
abundance: few
CDR3nt: TGCAGTGCTAGAGCCCCTCAGGACTCCTATAATTCACCCCTCCACTTT
CDR3aa: CSARAPQDSYNSPLHF

d_gene: .
v_gene: TRBV6-6
j_gene: TRBJ2-7
abundance: .
CDR3nt: TGTGCCAGCAGTTACTCTGGCGCAACCCTGGAGGAGCAGTACTTC
CDR3aa: CASSYSGATLEEQYF

d_gene: .
v_gene: TRBV7-9
j_gene: TRBJ1-2
abundance: .
CDR3nt: TGTGCCAGCAGCTTAAAAGGGACAATTGGCTACACCTTC
CDR3aa: CASSLKGTIGYTF

d_gene: TRBD2
v_gene: TRBV9
j_gene: TRBJ2-3
abundance: few
CDR3nt: TGTGCCAGCAGCATTTCTAGCGGAGCGCGGGCAGATACGCAGTATTTT
CDR3aa: CASSISSGARADTQYF

d_gene: TRBD1
v_gene: TRBV6-1
j_gene: TRBJ2-7
abundance: .
CDR3nt: TGTGCCAGCAGTGAATCACAGGGGCAGGGGTCCTGGGAGCAGTACTTC
CDR3aa: CASSESQGQGSWEQYF

d_gene: .
v_gene: TRBV2
j_gene: TRBJ1-2
abundance: few
CDR3nt: TGTGCCAGCATAGCAACCCAGGCACATCATGGCTACACCTTC
CDR3aa: CASIATQAHHGYTF

d_gene: .
v_gene: TRBV2
j_gene: TRBJ1-5
abundance: few
CDR3nt: TGTGCCAGCAGCGGAGACAGTTATCAGCCCCAGCATTTT
CDR3aa: CASSGDSYQPQHF

d_gene: TRBD2
v_gene: TRBV9
j_gene: TRBJ2-3
abundance: .
CDR3nt: TGTGCCAGCAGCGTTAGCGGGGGGGCGAGGACAGATACGCAGTATTTT
CDR3aa: CASSVSGGARTDTQYF

d_gene: .
v_gene: TRBV5-1
j_gene: TRBJ2-7
abundance: few
CDR3nt: TGCGCCAGCAGCCTCGGACAGCCCTCGGGCGAGCAGTACTTC
CDR3aa: CASSLGQPSGEQYF

d_gene: TRBD1
v_gene: TRBV12-3/TRBV12-4
j_gene: TRBJ2-7
abundance: once
CDR3nt: TGTGCCAGCAGTCCACGACAGGGGGCCAACGAGCAGTACTTC
CDR3aa: CASSPRQGANEQYF

d_gene: .
v_gene: TRBV6-6
j_gene: TRBJ1-1
abundance: few
CDR3nt: TGTGCCAGCAGTCTCGCCCCCAGGGCTGGCACTGAAGCTTTCTTT
CDR3aa: CASSLAPRAGTEAFF

d_gene: .
v_gene: TRBV12-3/TRBV12-4
j_gene: TRBJ1-5
abundance: .
CDR3nt: TGTGCCAGCAGTTTCAGGTATAGCAATCAGCCCCAGCATTTT
CDR3aa: CASSFRYSNQPQHF

d_gene: TRBD1
v_gene: TRBV5-1
j_gene: TRBJ2-5
abundance: few
CDR3nt: TGCGCCAGCAGCTTGGCTGCGGGACAGGGTGAAGAGACCCAGTACTTC
CDR3aa: CASSLAAGQGEETQYF

d_gene: .
v_gene: TRBV4-2
j_gene: TRBJ2-3
abundance: few
CDR3nt: TGTGCCAGCAGCCATGGCGGGGACGGGGTGGATACGCAGTATTTT
CDR3aa: CASSHGGDGVDTQYF

d_gene: .
v_gene: TRBV28
j_gene: TRBJ2-7
abundance: few
CDR3nt: TGTGCCAGCAGTTTAAGTCCAGGATCCTACGAGCAGTACTTC
CDR3aa: CASSLSPGSYEQYF

d_gene: .
v_gene: TRBV20-1
j_gene: TRBJ1-2
abundance: .
CDR3nt: TGCAGTGCTGTAGAGGCCAGGGCCGGCTACACCTTC
CDR3aa: CSAVEARAGYTF

d_gene: .
v_gene: TRBV6-5
j_gene: TRBJ2-7
abundance: few
CDR3nt: TGTGCCAGCAGTTACTTGAAGGGGGAGCGGGAGCAGTACTTC
CDR3aa: CASSYLKGEREQYF